This T cell receptor (beta chain) was recorded in a study of blood T cell repertoires in COVID-19. Overall study: COVID-19 samples from acute and convalescent phases originated in the United States, Italy and Spain.

As processed by the authors: Nucleated cell number was recorded as an estimate derived from reference gene primer amplification. TCRdb's copy holds only in-frame clones and misses some; the assay was immunoSEQ multiplex PCR. V, J and clone size are taken as reported in that table, and D and trimming were inferred from the DNA itself. The sample records a few hundred thousand clones, 80% to 90% being singletons. This clone was counted a single time. Losses at the gene ends were 1 base for V and 5 bases for J; bases not matched to a gene: 5. Germline CDR1 reads KGHDR; CDR2 reads SFDVKD. The CDR3 is 16 residues long.

The TCR was taken from a man in his thirties or forties who had recovered from COVID-19. Sequences were obtained from PBMCs or T cells enriched from blood (not recorded which). The genes are TRBV24-1 and TRBJ2-1; 9 bases agree with TRBD2. The CDR3 DNA is TGTGCCACCAGTGATTTAAGGGCTAGCGGGGACAATGAGCAGTTCTTC. Residues: CATSDLRASGDNEQFF.